This TCR beta chain was captured in a study of cytomegalovirus exposure and HLA in healthy donors. Study findings and constraints: Most of the TCR beta V segments (in an earlier analysis) were productive either about 87% or about 30% of the time.

The PCR contained 60 Vbeta and 13 Jbeta primers. Sequenced by immunoSEQ multiplex PCR; TCRdb stores in-frame clones only, minus some. The table has more than 200,000 clones, 55% to 75% seen once; the top ten hold about 3%. This CDR3 is 11 amino acids long. Trimming cost V 6 bases and J 3 bases, with 9 bases left between them. Germline-derived CDR1 and CDR2 are SQVTM and ANQGSEA. Remarks on this clone: Its matching antigen is unknown.

This TCR derives from a man aged 35-49 years in good health and CMV-seropositive. The V call is TRBV29-1, the J call TRBJ2-7, with D tentatively TRBD2 (5 bases). Input material: PBMCs. CDR3 in DNA: TGCAGCGTGTACAGCGGCTACGAGCAGTACTTC. It specifies CSVYSGYEQYF.